Following are 21 T cell receptor beta chains from one sample sequenced in a study of T-cell reconstitution after alpha-beta-depleted transplantation in children. During its preparation, the TCRbeta library received unique molecular identifiers. TCRdb reprocessed the PCR reads with MiXCR, giving one entry per CDR3 protein. The sample has 450,000 to 600,000 distinct CDR3 sequences, around a third seen once. The sample was PBMCs from the stem cell graft donor, taken from the stem cell graft. The receptors were sampled from a human donor who donated a stem cell graft to a child with aplastic anemia.

This clonotype was seen a few times. V usage is TRBV12-3 or TRBV12-4 and J usage is TRBJ2-7, with 8 bases aligning to TRBD1. Losses at the gene ends were 1 base for V and 4 bases for J; bases not matched to a gene: 6. The CDR3 covers 15 residues. The CDR3 DNA reads TGTGCCAGCAGTTTAGTGTCAGGGGGCAGATACGAGCAGTACTTC. It encodes CASSLVSGGRYEQYF.

The gene calls are TRBV19 and TRBJ2-5; TRBD1 aligns across 10 bases. V was clipped by 6 bases and J by 4 bases; unmatched bases: 11. This CDR3 has 16 amino acids. Germline V gene sequence: CDR1 LNHDA, CDR2 SQIVND (reference sequence). The CDR3 bases are TGTGCCAGTAGAGATGCGGGGACAGGGGTTGGAGAGACCCAGTACTTC. Its translation is CASRDAGTGVGETQYF.

This clonotype was counted a few times. This rearrangement joins TRBV29-1 to TRBJ2-7, with 12 bases fitting TRBD1. Trimming took 5 bases from V and 7 from J; bases not matched to a gene: 6. Germline assignment: CDR1 SQVTM and CDR2 ANQGSEA. This CDR3 comprises 13 residues. CDR3 protein: CSVPGQGAGEQYF. The CDR3 DNA reads TGCAGCGTTCCGGGACAGGGGGCGGGGGAGCAGTACTTC.

This clonotype was picked up one time. This sequence joins TRBV29-1 and TRBJ2-7; D might be TRBD2 (7 bases). The CDR3 runs 13 residues. CDR1 SQVTM and CDR2 ANQGSEA come from the germline V gene. The ends were cut back, 4 bases at V and 4 bases at J, with 14 bases in the middle. Here the CDR3 reads CSVATGRVYEQYF. Written as DNA, the CDR3 is TGCAGCGTTGCTACAGGGAGGGTGTACGAGCAGTACTTC.

The genes are TRBV7-2 and TRBJ2-1; a weak D match, TRBD2 (5 bases). V dropped 4 bases and J dropped 4 bases, with 17 bases sitting between them. CDR1 and CDR2 (germline): SGHTA, FQGNSA. There are 16 residues in the CDR3. In DNA form, the CDR3 reads TGTGCCAGCAGCTCCGAGGGCCCATTGGGGTACAATGAGCAGTTCTTC. Translating it yields CASSSEGPLGYNEQFF.

The rearrangement joins TRBV25-1 to TRBJ2-5; D call uncertain. The CDR3 sequence is 12 residues long. Deletions cut 3 bases from V and 7 bases from J, with 9 bases between. Germline values: CDR1 MGHDK, CDR2 SYGVNS. CDR3 amino acids: CASSDPGLTQYF. DNA for the CDR3: TGTGCCAGCAGTGACCCTGGTCTGACCCAGTACTTC.

The chain is built from TRBV29-1 and TRBJ2-1; TRBD1 is a possible D gene (5 bases). The germline V gene has CDR1 SQVTM and CDR2 ANQGSEA. Between the trimmed V and J ends, which lost 4 bases and 8 bases, there was a span of 24 bases. The CDR3 has 16 residues. CDR3 region: CSVAGERQRNIDEQFF. CDR3 nucleotide sequence: TGCAGCGTTGCTGGAGAAAGACAGCGAAACATCGATGAGCAGTTCTTC.

This clonotype was seen more than once but under ten times. CDR3 loop: CASTGTENEKLFF. The CDR3 nucleotides are TGTGCCAGCACAGGGACAGAGAATGAAAAACTGTTTTTT. The rearrangement uses TRBV6-6 and TRBJ1-4; 7 bases fit TRBD1. The CDR3 runs 13 residues. Germline assignment: CDR1 MNHNY and CDR2 SVGAGI (reference sequence). The junction had 4 bases not matched to a gene; V was cut back by 7 bases and J by 5 bases.

In its sample, this clonotype was seen a few times. The rearrangement links TRBV12-3 or TRBV12-4 to TRBJ2-6, with 8 bases matching TRBD1. The CDR3 consists of 17 residues. J gave up 0 bases and V 4 bases, and 5 bases lay outside the gene matches. CDR3 loop: CASSSDRASSGANVLTF. The DNA of the CDR3 is TGTGCCAGCAGTTCGGACAGGGCAAGCTCTGGGGCCAACGTCCTGACTTTC.

This clonotype was found a few times. This chain links TRBV12-5 with TRBJ2-1; the D is unclear. The CDR3 extends over 13 amino acids. V lost 1 base, J lost 6 bases, and 7 bases lay in between. Germline V gives CDR1 LGHNT, CDR2 FRNRAP. CDR3 DNA sequence: TGTGCTAGTGGTTTGGGGTCCCTCAATGAGCAGTTCTTC. This encodes CASGLGSLNEQFF.

V is TRBV20-1 and J is TRBJ1-2, with TRBD1 as a possible D gene (5 bases). Trimming stripped 2 bases from V and 2 bases from J, with 6 bases between. The CDR3 length is 12 residues. CDR1 is DFQATT, CDR2 SNEGSKA, per germline (reference sequence). Here the CDR3 DNA reads TGCAGTGCTAGATGGGGGAACTATGGCTACACCTTC. This codes for CSARWGNYGYTF.

The chain joins TRBV27 to TRBJ1-4, with a weak D call TRBD1 (5 bases). Trimming shortened V by 7 bases and J by 8 bases, and 23 bases separated the two germline ends. Germline loops: CDR1 MNHEY, CDR2 SMNVEV (reference sequence). CDR3 size: 16 residues. CDR3 region: CASIFNTGVGGEKLFF. As DNA, the CDR3 is TGTGCCAGCATCTTCAACACAGGAGTGGGCGGGGAAAAACTGTTTTTT.

This clonotype has a handful of counts. The CDR3 reads CASSLSWIAGGGNEQFF. The CDR3 DNA sequence: TGCGCCAGCAGCTTGTCCTGGATAGCGGGAGGGGGTAATGAGCAGTTCTTC. The chain is built from TRBV5-1 and TRBJ2-1, with 11 bases fitting TRBD2. The CDR3 totals 17 residues. The V segment lost 1 base and the J segment 7 bases; nucleotides outside the gene matches: 10. Germline assignment: CDR1 SGHRS and CDR2 YFSETQ.

This clonotype was observed at least ten times. The chain has TRBV6-1 and TRBJ1-3; no definite D call. Deletions cut 2 bases from V and 2 bases from J, with 10 bases between. The CDR3 consists of 15 residues. Per germline, CDR1 MNHNS and CDR2 SASEGT. The CDR3: CASSEFVQAGNTIYF. CDR3 bases: TGTGCCAGCAGTGAATTCGTCCAGGCTGGAAACACCATATATTTT.

This chain links TRBV7-2 with TRBJ2-4, with D unclear. The ends were cut back, 1 base at V and 0 bases at J, with 13 bases in the middle. Germline CDR1 reads SGHTA; CDR2 reads FQGNSA. The CDR3 runs 17 residues. The CDR3 sequence is CASSLVFSGIAKNIQYF. The CDR3 DNA is TGTGCCAGCAGCTTAGTTTTTTCAGGCATAGCCAAAAACATTCAGTACTTC.

This clonotype turned up a few times. This CDR3 is CAWSVGQPGDTQYF. For the CDR3, the DNA is TGTGCCTGGAGTGTTGGTCAGCCTGGAGATACGCAGTATTTT. The chain carries TRBV30 and TRBJ2-3; unclear D gene. This CDR3 comprises 14 residues. V lost 0 bases to trimming and J lost 5 bases, with 12 bases between them. Germline V CDR1 and CDR2: GTSNPN, SVGIG (reference sequence).

This clonotype has only a few counts. The V call is TRBV4-3, the J call TRBJ2-7, with TRBD2 matching over 8 bases. CDR1 is LGHNA, CDR2 YSLEER, per germline. V was pared by 5 bases and J by 4 bases, with 10 bases of the junction left unmatched. There are 15 residues in the CDR3. In nucleotides, the CDR3 is TGCGCCAGCAGCGTACTAGCGGACAGAAGGTACGAGCAGTACTTC. Its protein product is CASSVLADRRYEQYF.

This clonotype was seen a few times. The chain links TRBV20-1 to TRBJ2-7; D gene uncertain. The germline V gene encodes CDR1 DFQATT and CDR2 SNEGSKA (reference sequence). This CDR3 contains 14 residues. The ends were cut back, 1 base at V and 0 bases at J, with 10 bases in the middle. CDR3 sequence reads: CSARGRTRSYEQYF. The CDR3 coding sequence is TGCAGTGCTAGAGGACGGACCCGCTCCTACGAGCAGTACTTC.

This clonotype was seen many times. The chain is built from TRBV20-1 and TRBJ1-6; unclear D gene. This CDR3 has 15 amino acids. Germline V gene lookup returns CDR1 DFQATT and CDR2 SNEGSKA (reference sequence). V lost 6 bases and J lost 5, with 17 bases in between. The CDR3 region has the DNA TGCAGTGCCACCGGGGTGCCAGGTCATAATTCACCCCTCCACTTT. It is translated as CSATGVPGHNSPLHF.

The V call is TRBV14, the J call TRBJ1-2; tentatively, D is TRBD1 (5 bases). With 1 base removed from V and 5 bases from J, the gap between germline ends came to 17 bases. The CDR3 has 16 residues. Germline V gene lookup returns CDR1 SGHDN and CDR2 FVKESK. The CDR3 sequence: CASSQGGTPGTYGYTF. Written as DNA, the CDR3 is TGTGCCAGCAGCCAAGGGGGGACTCCGGGGACGTATGGCTACACCTTC.

This clonotype has a handful of counts. CDR3 nucleotides: TGTGCCAGCAGTCCCGAGACGGGAGAGAGCTCCTACGAGCAGTACTTC. Translated: CASSPETGESSYEQYF. This rearrangement joins TRBV12-3 or TRBV12-4 to TRBJ2-7; D is possibly TRBD2 (6 bases). This CDR3 spans 16 amino acids. Between the trimmed V and J ends, which lost 5 bases and 0 bases, there was a span of 17 bases.